This entry is about one TCR beta chain. Its specificity is not known. This specimen comes from a study of OX40 agonist ivuxolimab in advanced cancers. Overall study: Ivuxolimab doses were 0.01, 0.1, 0.3, 1.5, 3 or 10 mg/kg every 2 weeks. Participants averaged approximately 65 years of age (range 23 to 79) and were 82.7% male.

Overall study findings and caveats: Clonal expansion was seen in CD4+ and CD8+ blood T cells by week 6 at 0.1 to 3.0 mg/kg. Compared with CD4+, CD8+ T cells on average had more expanded clones.

The germline V gene encodes CDR1 LNHDA and CDR2 SQIVND (reference sequence). The V and J ends lost 3 bases and 4 bases, in that order; junction bases with no gene match: 4. The CDR3 is made up of 14 amino acids. Generated by immunoSEQ multiplex PCR, the TCRdb table keeps only in-frame clones and is missing some. Of almost 85,000 clones detected, 80% to 90% appear once; the ten largest clones hold under 0.25%. The chain combines TRBV19 with TRBJ2-3; 7 nucleotides line up with TRBD2. The sample consisted of CD4+ or CD8+ T cells sorted from blood, taken in a trial of the OX40 agonist ivuxolimab. This TCR was recovered from an adult with an advanced solid tumor such as melanoma, head and neck, liver or kidney cancer. CDR3 bases: TGTGCCAGTAGTATTGGACTAGTTGCAGATACGCAGTATTTT. Amino acids: CASSIGLVADTQYF.